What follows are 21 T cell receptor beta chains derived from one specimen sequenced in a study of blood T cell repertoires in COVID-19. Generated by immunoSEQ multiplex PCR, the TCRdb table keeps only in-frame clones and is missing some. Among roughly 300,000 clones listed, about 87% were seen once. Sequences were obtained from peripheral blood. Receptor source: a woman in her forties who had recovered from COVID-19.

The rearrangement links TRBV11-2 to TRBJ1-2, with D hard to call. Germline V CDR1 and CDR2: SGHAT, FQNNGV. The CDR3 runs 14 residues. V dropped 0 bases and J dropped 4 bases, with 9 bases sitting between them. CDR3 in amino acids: CASSLEGSSYGYTF. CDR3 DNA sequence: TGTGCCAGCAGCTTAGAGGGCAGTAGCTATGGCTACACCTTC.

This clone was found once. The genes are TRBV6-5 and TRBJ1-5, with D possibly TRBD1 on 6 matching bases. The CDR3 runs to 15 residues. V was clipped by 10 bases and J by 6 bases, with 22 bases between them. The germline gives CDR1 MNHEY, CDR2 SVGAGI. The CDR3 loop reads CATRIRGLGGQPQHF. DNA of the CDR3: TGTGCCACCAGAATCAGGGGTTTGGGCGGTCAGCCCCAGCATTTT.

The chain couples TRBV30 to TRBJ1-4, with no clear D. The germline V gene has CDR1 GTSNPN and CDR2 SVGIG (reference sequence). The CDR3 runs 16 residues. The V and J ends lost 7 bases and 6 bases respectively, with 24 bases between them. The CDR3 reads CASTHRDPRADEKLFF. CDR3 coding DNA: TGTGCCTCTACCCATAGAGACCCCAGAGCGGATGAAAAACTGTTTTTT. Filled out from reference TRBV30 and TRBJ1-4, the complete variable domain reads SQTIHQWPATLVQPVGSPLSLECTVEGTSNPNLYWYRQAAGRGLQLLFYSVGIGQISSEVPQNLSASRPQDRQFILSSKKLLLSDSGFYLCASTHRDPRADEKLFFGSGTQLSVL.

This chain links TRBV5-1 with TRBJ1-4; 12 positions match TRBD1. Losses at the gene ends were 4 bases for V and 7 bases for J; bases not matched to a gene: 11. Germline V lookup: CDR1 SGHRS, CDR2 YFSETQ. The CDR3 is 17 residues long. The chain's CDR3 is CASSLAGTGGAGEKLFF. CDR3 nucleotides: TGCGCCAGCAGCCTGGCTGGGACAGGGGGCGCAGGTGAAAAACTGTTTTTT.

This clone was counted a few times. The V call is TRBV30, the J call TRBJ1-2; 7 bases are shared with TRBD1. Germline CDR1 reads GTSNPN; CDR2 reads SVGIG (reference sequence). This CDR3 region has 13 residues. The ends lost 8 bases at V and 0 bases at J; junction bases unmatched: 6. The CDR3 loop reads CASMGQTNYGYTF. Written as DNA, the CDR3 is TGTGCCAGTATGGGACAGACTAACTATGGCTACACCTTC.

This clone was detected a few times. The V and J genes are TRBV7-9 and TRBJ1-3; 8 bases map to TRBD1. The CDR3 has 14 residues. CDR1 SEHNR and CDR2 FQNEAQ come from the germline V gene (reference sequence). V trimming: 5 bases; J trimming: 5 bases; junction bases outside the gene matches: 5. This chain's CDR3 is CASSADRARNTIYF. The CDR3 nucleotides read TGTGCCAGCAGCGCGGACAGGGCGCGAAACACCATATATTTT.

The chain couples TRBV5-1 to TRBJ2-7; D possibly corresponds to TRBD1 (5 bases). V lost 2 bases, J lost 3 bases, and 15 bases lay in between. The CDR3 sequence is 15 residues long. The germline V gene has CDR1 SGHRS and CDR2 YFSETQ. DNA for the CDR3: TGCGCCAGCAGCTTTTTAACCAGGGAACTCTACGAGCAGTACTTC. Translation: CASSFLTRELYEQYF.

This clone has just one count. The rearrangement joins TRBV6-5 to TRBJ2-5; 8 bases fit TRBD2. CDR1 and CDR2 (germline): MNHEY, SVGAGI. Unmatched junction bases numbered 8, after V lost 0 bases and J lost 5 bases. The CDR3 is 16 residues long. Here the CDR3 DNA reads TGTGCCAGCAGTTACTCAGGGGCGGGGGGTCTGGAGACCCAGTACTTC. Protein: CASSYSGAGGLETQYF.

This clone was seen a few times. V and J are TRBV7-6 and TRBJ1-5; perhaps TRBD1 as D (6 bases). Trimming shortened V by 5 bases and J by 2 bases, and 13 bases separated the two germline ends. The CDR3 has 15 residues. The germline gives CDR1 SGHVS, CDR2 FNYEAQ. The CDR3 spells CASSPRGYGNQPQHF. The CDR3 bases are TGTGCCAGCAGCCCTAGGGGGTACGGCAATCAGCCCCAGCATTTT.

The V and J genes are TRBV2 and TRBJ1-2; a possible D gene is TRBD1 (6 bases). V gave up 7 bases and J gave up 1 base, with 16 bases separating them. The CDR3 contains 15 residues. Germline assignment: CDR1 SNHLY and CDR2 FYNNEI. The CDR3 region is CASIRGGADNYGYTF. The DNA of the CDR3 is TGTGCCAGCATTCGCGGGGGGGCGGATAACTATGGCTACACCTTC.

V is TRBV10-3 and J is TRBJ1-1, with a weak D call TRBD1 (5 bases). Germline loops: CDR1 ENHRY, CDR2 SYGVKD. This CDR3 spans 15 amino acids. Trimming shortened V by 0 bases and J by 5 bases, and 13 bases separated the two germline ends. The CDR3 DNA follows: TGTGCCATCAGTGAGTCGACTCAGGGACTGACTGAAGCTTTCTTT. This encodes CAISESTQGLTEAFF.

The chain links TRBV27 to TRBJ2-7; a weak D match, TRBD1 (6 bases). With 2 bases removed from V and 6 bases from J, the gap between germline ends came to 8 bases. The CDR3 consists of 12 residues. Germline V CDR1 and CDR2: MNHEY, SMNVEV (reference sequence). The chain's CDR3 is CASSLRGGEQYF. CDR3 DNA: TGTGCCAGCAGTTTACGAGGGGGCGAGCAGTACTTC.

CDR3 nucleotide sequence: TGTGCCAGTGTACGGGCAGGGGGGATCTATGGCTACACCTTC. Amino acid sequence: CASVRAGGIYGYTF. The genes are TRBV6-5 and TRBJ1-2; 7 positions agree with TRBD1. CDR3 length: 14 amino acids. Germline V CDR1 and CDR2: MNHEY, SVGAGI. Trimming removed 9 bases from V and 4 bases from J; junction bases left unmatched: 11.

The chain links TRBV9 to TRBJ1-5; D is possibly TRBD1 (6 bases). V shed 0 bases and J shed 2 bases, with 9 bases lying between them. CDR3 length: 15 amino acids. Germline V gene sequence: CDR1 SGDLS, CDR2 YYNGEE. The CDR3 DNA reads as TGTGCCAGCAGCGTAGGGGGGCGGGGCAATCAGCCCCAGCATTTT. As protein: CASSVGGRGNQPQHF.

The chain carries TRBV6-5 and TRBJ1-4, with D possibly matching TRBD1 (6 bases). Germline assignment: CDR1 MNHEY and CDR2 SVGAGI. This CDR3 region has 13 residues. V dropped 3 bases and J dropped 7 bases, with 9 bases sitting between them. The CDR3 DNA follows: TGTGCCAGCAGTTATTTCAGGGGTGAAAAACTGTTTTTT. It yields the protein CASSYFRGEKLFF.

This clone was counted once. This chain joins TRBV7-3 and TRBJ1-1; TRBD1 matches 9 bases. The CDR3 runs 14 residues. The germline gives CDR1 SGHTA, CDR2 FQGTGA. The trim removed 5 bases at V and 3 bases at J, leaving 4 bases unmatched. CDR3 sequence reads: CASSATGGDTEAFF. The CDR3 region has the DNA TGTGCCAGCAGCGCGACAGGGGGTGACACTGAAGCTTTCTTT.

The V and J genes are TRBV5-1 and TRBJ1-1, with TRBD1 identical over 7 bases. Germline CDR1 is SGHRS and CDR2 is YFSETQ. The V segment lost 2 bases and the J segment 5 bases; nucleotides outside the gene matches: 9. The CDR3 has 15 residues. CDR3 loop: CASSLTGAPRTEAFF. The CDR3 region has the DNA TGCGCCAGCAGCTTAACAGGGGCCCCTCGGACTGAAGCTTTCTTT.

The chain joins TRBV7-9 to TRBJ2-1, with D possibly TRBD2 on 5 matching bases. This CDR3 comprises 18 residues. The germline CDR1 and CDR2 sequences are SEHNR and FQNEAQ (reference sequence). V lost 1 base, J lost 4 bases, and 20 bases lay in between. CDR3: CASSLVGSVGEGYNEQFF. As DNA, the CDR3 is TGTGCCAGCAGCTTAGTCGGTTCGGTGGGAGAGGGTTACAATGAGCAGTTCTTC.

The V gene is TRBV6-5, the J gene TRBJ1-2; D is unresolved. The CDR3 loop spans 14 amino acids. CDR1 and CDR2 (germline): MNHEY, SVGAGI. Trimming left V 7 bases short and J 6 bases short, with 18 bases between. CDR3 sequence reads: CASNRFWRVDGYTF. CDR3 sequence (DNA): TGTGCCAGCAATCGTTTTTGGAGGGTAGATGGCTACACCTTC.

CDR3 bases: TGTGCCAGCAGTTTATCGAGGCTAGCGGGGCCTCTTTTTTCCTACGAGCAGTACTTC. Protein: CASSLSRLAGPLFSYEQYF. V is TRBV27 and J is TRBJ2-7, with 9 positions matching TRBD2. Trimming removed 0 bases from V and 1 base from J; junction bases left unmatched: 13. The CDR3 is 19 amino acids. Germline CDR1 reads MNHEY; CDR2 reads SMNVEV (reference sequence).

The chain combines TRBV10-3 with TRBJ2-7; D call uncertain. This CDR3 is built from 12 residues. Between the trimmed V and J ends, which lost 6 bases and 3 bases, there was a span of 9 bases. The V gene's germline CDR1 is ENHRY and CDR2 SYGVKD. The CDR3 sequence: CAIRSSGYEQYF. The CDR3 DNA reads TGTGCCATCAGGTCATCGGGCTACGAGCAGTACTTC.